This T cell receptor beta chain was sequenced for a study of post-analysis software for immune sequencing data. Overall study results and limits: Strong co-clustering by F measure was evident for samples that had been prepared in the same batch. The study found TRBV5-6, TRBV5-1 and TRBV20-1 among 4 or 5 TRBV segments more frequent in patients than controls. A significant reduction in normalized Chao1 diversity was observed in multiple sclerosis patients versus controls.

cDNA libraries for TCR beta contained unique molecular identifiers. A population of about 1 to 11 million T cells gave rise to around 530,000 cDNA molecules. Using its own MiXCR run on the PCR reads, TCRdb lists one record per CDR3 protein. This table holds about 820,000 distinct CDR3 sequences, 53% found once. This clonotype came up a few times. What it recognizes is unknown. This CDR3 comprises 15 residues. Germline assignment: CDR1 SGHTA and CDR2 FQGNSA. V lost 5 bases and J lost 1; bases outside the gene matches: 8. This receptor was taken from a girl aged 10-17 years with multiple sclerosis. J is TRBJ2-7 and V is TRBV7-2, with 7 bases aligning to TRBD2. The sample comprised blood. CDR3: CASSNAGGISYEQYF. The CDR3 DNA reads as TGTGCCAGCAGCAACGCCGGGGGGATATCCTACGAGCAGTACTTC.